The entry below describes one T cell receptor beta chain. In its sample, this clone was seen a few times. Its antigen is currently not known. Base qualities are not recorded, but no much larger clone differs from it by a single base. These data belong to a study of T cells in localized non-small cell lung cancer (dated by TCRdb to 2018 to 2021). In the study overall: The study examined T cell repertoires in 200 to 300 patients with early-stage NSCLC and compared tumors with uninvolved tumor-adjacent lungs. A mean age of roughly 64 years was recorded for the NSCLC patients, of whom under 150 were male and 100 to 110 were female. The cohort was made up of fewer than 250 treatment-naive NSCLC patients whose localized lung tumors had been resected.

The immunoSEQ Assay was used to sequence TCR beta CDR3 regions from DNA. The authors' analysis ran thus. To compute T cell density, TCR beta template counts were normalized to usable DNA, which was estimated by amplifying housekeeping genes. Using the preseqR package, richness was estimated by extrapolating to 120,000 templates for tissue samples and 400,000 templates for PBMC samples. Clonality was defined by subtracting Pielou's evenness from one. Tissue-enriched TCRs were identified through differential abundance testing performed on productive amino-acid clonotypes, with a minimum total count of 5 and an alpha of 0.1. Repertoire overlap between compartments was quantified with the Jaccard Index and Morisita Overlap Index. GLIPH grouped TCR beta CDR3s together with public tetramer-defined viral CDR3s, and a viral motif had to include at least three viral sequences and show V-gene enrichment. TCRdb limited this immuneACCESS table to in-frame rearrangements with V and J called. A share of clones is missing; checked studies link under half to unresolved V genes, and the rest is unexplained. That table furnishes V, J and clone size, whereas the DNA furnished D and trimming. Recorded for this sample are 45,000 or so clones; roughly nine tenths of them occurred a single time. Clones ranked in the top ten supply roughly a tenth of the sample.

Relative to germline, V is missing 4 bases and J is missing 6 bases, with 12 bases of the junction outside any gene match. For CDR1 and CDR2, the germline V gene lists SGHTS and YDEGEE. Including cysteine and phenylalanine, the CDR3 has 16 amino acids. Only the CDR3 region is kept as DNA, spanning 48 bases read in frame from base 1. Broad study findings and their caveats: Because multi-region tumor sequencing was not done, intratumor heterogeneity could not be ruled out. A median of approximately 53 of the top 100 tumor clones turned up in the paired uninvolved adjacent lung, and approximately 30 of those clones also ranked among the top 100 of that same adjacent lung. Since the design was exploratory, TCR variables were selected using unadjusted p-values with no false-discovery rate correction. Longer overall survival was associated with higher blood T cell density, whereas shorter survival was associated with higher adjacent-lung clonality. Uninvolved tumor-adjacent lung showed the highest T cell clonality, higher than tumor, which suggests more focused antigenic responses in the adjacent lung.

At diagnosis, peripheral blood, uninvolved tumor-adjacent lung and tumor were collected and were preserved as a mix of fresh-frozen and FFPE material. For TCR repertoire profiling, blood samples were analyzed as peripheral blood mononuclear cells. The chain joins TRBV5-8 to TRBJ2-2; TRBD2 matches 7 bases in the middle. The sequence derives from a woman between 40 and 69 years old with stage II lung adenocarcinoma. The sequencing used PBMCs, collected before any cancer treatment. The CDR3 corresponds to CASSPAWTSLPGELFF. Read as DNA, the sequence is TGTGCCAGCAGCCCGGCGTGGACTAGTCTTCCCGGGGAGCTGTTTTTT.